This T cell receptor beta chain appears in the sequencing data of a study of blood T cell repertoires in COVID-19. As for the study in general: The United States, Italy and Spain supplied acute and convalescent COVID-19 samples. Sample material is recorded as cDNA or gDNA derived from T cells, B-cell-depleted T cells, or PBMCs.

In the original workflow: Scientists estimated how many nucleated cells there were by amplifying reference gene primers. Produced via immunoSEQ multiplex PCR; TCRdb's table is partial and in-frame only. That table is the source of V, J and clone size, and D and trimming were worked out from the DNA. The sample has over 600,000 clones, over 80% seen once. This clone has a single count. The sequence was collected from a woman between 18 and 29 years old with acute or convalescent COVID-19. Material: peripheral blood.

Here the CDR3 DNA reads TGTGCCAGCAGCGTTCGACCAGGGGGAAAACTGTTTTTT. It codes for CASSVRPGGKLFF. J is TRBJ1-4 and V is TRBV9, with 7 bases lining up with TRBD1. Germline lookup yields CDR1 SGDLS and CDR2 YYNGEE. The CDR3 has 13 residues. After removal of 2 bases from V and 10 bases from J, the junction contained 5 bases not matched to a gene.